This T cell receptor (beta chain) was sequenced for a study of cytomegalovirus exposure and HLA in healthy donors. General observations from the study: Earlier analysis yielded a pattern in which most TCR beta V segments were productive about 87% or about 30% of the time.

PCR used 60 Vbeta primers and 13 Jbeta primers. Libraries were prepared by immunoSEQ multiplex PCR; TCRdb keeps only in-frame clonotypes and omits some of them. The sample holds around 150,000 clones, more than 60% seen once. The germline gives CDR1 KGHSH, CDR2 LQKENI. The V end lost 4 bases, the J end lost 2 bases, and 11 bases lay between the germline ends. The CDR3 is made up of 14 amino acids. About this clone itself: Its antigen remains unknown.

This clonotype was obtained from a male donor in good health and CMV-seronegative. The sample consisted of PBMCs. This chain uses TRBV18 with TRBJ1-1; no reliable D call. CDR3 sequence: CASSQGLKNTEAFF. The CDR3 DNA follows: TGTGCCAGCTCACAAGGACTGAAAAACACTGAAGCTTTCTTT. The full variable domain, completed using reference TRBV18 and TRBJ1-1, is NAGVMQNPRHLVRRRGQEARLRCSPMKGHSHVYWYRQLPEEGLKFMVYLQKENIIDESGMPKERFSAEFPKEGPSILRIQQVVRGDSAAYFCASSQGLKNTEAFFGQGTRLTVV.